What follows are 7 T cell receptor beta chains derived from one specimen sequenced in a study of blood T cell repertoires in COVID-19. TCRdb keeps only in-frame clones here, not all; method: immunoSEQ multiplex PCR. Of 390,000 or so clones in the sample, approximately 87% are singletons; the top ten hold roughly a tenth. Input material: PBMCs or T cells enriched from blood (not recorded which). These receptors were taken from a woman in her forties or fifties who had recovered from COVID-19.

V gene TRBV27 combines with J gene TRBJ2-1; no firm D call. The CDR3 runs 13 residues. V dropped 5 bases and J dropped 2 bases, with 7 bases sitting between them. CDR1 and CDR2 from the germline V gene are MNHEY and SMNVEV (reference sequence). DNA for the CDR3: TGTGCCAGCAGTCCCGACACCTACAATGAGCAGTTCTTC. The encoded protein is CASSPDTYNEQFF.

This clone has a single count. The chain employs TRBV4-1 and TRBJ2-2, with a tentative D call TRBD1 (5 bases). Germline V lookup: CDR1 MGHRA, CDR2 YSYEKL. The V end lost 0 bases, the J end lost 5 bases, and 16 bases lay between the germline ends. CDR3 length equals 17 residues. The CDR3 is CASSQDRQRLTTGELFF. CDR3 DNA: TGCGCCAGCAGCCAAGATCGACAGCGATTAACAACCGGGGAGCTGTTTTTT.

This chain uses TRBV7-9 with TRBJ1-1; D may be TRBD1 (5 bases). CDR3 length equals 14 residues. Trimming pared 4 bases from V and 4 bases from J, leaving 13 bases between. Per germline, CDR1 SEHNR and CDR2 FQNEAQ (reference sequence). The DNA of the CDR3 is TGTGCCAGCAGCTCCCGGGGGGACTCCACTGAAGCTTTCTTT. Its translation is CASSSRGDSTEAFF.

The J gene is TRBJ1-2, the V gene TRBV7-9, with TRBD1 as a possible D gene (5 bases). The germline V and J ends were trimmed by 1 base and 8 bases, with 17 bases remaining between them. Per the germline V gene, CDR1 is SEHNR and CDR2 is FQNEAQ (reference sequence). The CDR3 spans 15 residues. CDR3 sequence: CASSLEGREGKGYTF. The CDR3 DNA reads TGTGCCAGCAGCTTAGAGGGCAGGGAAGGTAAAGGCTACACCTTC. The variable domain in full, with the rest retrieved from reference TRBV7-9 and TRBJ1-2, is DTGVSQNPRHKITKRGQNVTFRCDPISEHNRLYWYRQTLGQGPEFLTYFQNEAQLEKSRLLSDRFSAERPKGSFSTLEIQRTEQGDSAMYLCASSLEGREGKGYTFGSGTRLTVV.

This clone occurred once. The chain has TRBV30 and TRBJ2-5; a weak D match, TRBD2 (7 bases). V lost 0 bases, J lost 5 bases, and 13 bases lay in between. CDR1 is GTSNPN and CDR2 is SVGIG in the germline V gene (reference sequence). The CDR3 covers 14 residues. The DNA of the CDR3 is TGTGCCTGGAGTGTAGGGGGGGTCCTGGAGACCCAGTACTTC. Translating it yields CAWSVGGVLETQYF. Combining the CDR3 with reference TRBV30 and TRBJ2-5 gives the whole variable domain SQTIHQWPATLVQPVGSPLSLECTVEGTSNPNLYWYRQAAGRGLQLLFYSVGIGQISSEVPQNLSASRPQDRQFILSSKKLLLSDSGFYLCAWSVGGVLETQYFGPGTRLLVL.

This sequence joins TRBV7-9 and TRBJ1-4; no clear D gene. Germline V gene sequence: CDR1 SEHNR, CDR2 FQNEAQ (reference sequence). The V end was cut by 3 bases, the J end by 3 bases, with 8 bases between. The CDR3 is made up of 14 amino acids. The DNA for the CDR3 is TGTGCCAGCAGCTTGCGGGGTTCTAATGAAAAACTGTTTTTT. Protein product: CASSLRGSNEKLFF.

The chain uses TRBV5-1 and TRBJ2-4; 7 nucleotides align to TRBD1. The junction had 1 base not matched to a gene; V was cut back by 0 bases and J by 4 bases. Germline V lookup: CDR1 SGHRS, CDR2 YFSETQ. The length of the CDR3 is 14 residues. The CDR3 DNA reads as TGCGCCAGCAGCTTGGACAGGGGAAAAAACATTCAGTACTTC. Protein product: CASSLDRGKNIQYF.